This T cell receptor beta chain was profiled in a study of blood T cell repertoires in COVID-19. Libraries were prepared by immunoSEQ multiplex PCR; TCRdb keeps only in-frame clonotypes and omits some of them. The data contain tens of thousands of clones, more than 70% of them singletons. V shed 4 bases and J 3 bases; nucleotides not matched to a gene: 7. The CDR3 consists of 14 residues. Germline CDR1 and CDR2: SGDLS and YYNGEE. This rearrangement joins TRBV9 to TRBJ2-7; 7 bases match TRBD1. The sample comprised peripheral blood. This sequence was found in a man in his forties or fifties with acute or convalescent COVID-19. CDR3 DNA sequence: TGTGCCAGCAGCACAGGGGACACCAACTACGAGCAGTACTTC. It yields the protein CASSTGDTNYEQYF.